Listed below are T cell receptor beta chains from one sample, sequenced in a study of early T cells in non-severe SARS-CoV-2 infection. TCRdb re-analysed the 5' RACE reads in MiXCR, keeping a single row per CDR3 protein. This sample yields approximately 29,000 distinct CDR3 sequences, of which around 5.8% are seen a single time; roughly 5.2% belongs to the top ten. Sequences were obtained from whole blood. The receptors were gathered from an adult who was a healthcare worker with PCR-confirmed SARS-CoV-2 infection or an uninfected control (not recorded which). The CDR3 runs from the conserved cysteine through the conserved F or W. Fields, in order: clone size, J gene, V gene, D gene, CDR3 protein, CDR3 DNA. D genes are given only for firm matches. Clone size, where shown, is once, few, many, or a class for clones that have expanded.

>many|TRBJ1-1|TRBV28|TRBD1
CASDRDWNTEAFF
TGTGCCAGTGACAGGGACTGGAACACTGAAGCTTTCTTT
>many|TRBJ2-7|TRBV7-9|TRBD1
CASSLGWDRAQSTTYEQYF
TGTGCCAGCAGCTTAGGTTGGGACAGGGCCCAATCGACAACCTACGAGCAGTACTTC
>medium-sized|TRBJ1-1|TRBV7-6|NA
CASSLGPGGNTEAFF
TGTGCCAGCAGCTTAGGGCCTGGGGGCAACACTGAAGCTTTCTTT
>NA|TRBJ2-6|TRBV19|TRBD2
CASSPRTSERSGANVLTF
TGTGCCAGTAGTCCCCGGACTAGCGAACGCTCTGGGGCCAACGTCCTGACTTTC
>many|TRBJ2-5|TRBV12-3/TRBV12-4|TRBD2
CASTGLAGVEETQYF
TGTGCCAGCACCGGTTTGGCGGGAGTGGAAGAGACCCAGTACTTC
>many|TRBJ2-7|TRBV12-3/TRBV12-4|NA
CASSLQGYEQYF
TGTGCCAGCAGTCTACAGGGTTACGAGCAGTACTTC
>many|TRBJ2-3|TRBV7-2|TRBD1
CASSLAGQGNTDTQYF
TGTGCCAGCAGCTTAGCGGGACAGGGGAACACAGATACGCAGTATTTT
>many|TRBJ2-7|TRBV7-8|NA
CASRFGDGPYEQYF
TGTGCCAGCAGATTTGGGGACGGCCCCTACGAGCAGTACTTC
>many|TRBJ2-3|TRBV14|NA
CASSQLTGLIGTDTQYF
TGTGCCAGCAGCCAGTTAACAGGGTTGATCGGGACAGATACGCAGTATTTT
>few|TRBJ2-3|TRBV29-1|NA
CSVFRDGFTDTQYF
TGCAGCGTATTCAGGGATGGATTCACAGATACGCAGTATTTT
>few|TRBJ2-5|TRBV11-1|TRBD1
CASSLRHGQGGDATQYF
TGTGCCAGCAGCTTACGGCACGGACAGGGGGGCGACGCGACCCAGTACTTC
>many|TRBJ1-2|TRBV20-1|NA
CSASYLNYGYTF
TGCAGTGCTAGTTACCTAAACTATGGCTACACCTTC
>many|TRBJ2-1|TRBV6-1|NA
CASSEGRGRYNEQFF
TGTGCCAGCAGTGAAGGGAGGGGGCGATACAATGAGCAGTTCTTC
>many|TRBJ1-3|TRBV25-1|NA
CASSLLQGSGNTIYF
TGTGCCAGCAGTTTGTTGCAGGGCTCTGGAAACACCATATATTTT
>many|TRBJ2-1|TRBV7-9|NA
CASSLGHYSYNEQFF
TGTGCCAGCAGCTTAGGGCACTATTCCTACAATGAGCAGTTCTTC
>few|TRBJ2-2|TRBV5-1|NA
CASSGVTDTGELFF
TGCGCCAGCAGTGGGGTTACCGACACCGGGGAGCTGTTTTTT
>many|TRBJ2-1|TRBV4-1|TRBD2
CASSQGWTSEYNEQFF
TGCGCCAGCAGCCAGGGGTGGACTAGCGAGTACAATGAGCAGTTCTTC
>many|TRBJ2-3|TRBV5-1|NA
CASSYTGTSTDTQYF
TGCGCCAGCAGCTACACAGGGACTAGCACAGATACGCAGTATTTT
>many|TRBJ2-5|TRBV5-4|TRBD2
CAFGLAGGQETQYF
TGTGCCTTTGGTCTAGCGGGAGGGCAAGAGACCCAGTACTTC
>many|TRBJ1-5|TRBV11-2|NA
CASSGGAGQPQHF
TGTGCCAGCAGCGGGGGGGCCGGTCAGCCCCAGCATTTT
>many|TRBJ2-7|TRBV9|TRBD2
CASSVGIAGVYEQYF
TGTGCCAGCAGCGTAGGGATAGCGGGAGTCTACGAGCAGTACTTC
>NA|TRBJ2-7|TRBV12-3/TRBV12-4|TRBD2
CASRGASGNYEQYF
TGTGCCAGTCGAGGCGCTAGCGGGAACTACGAGCAGTACTTC
>few|TRBJ1-6|TRBV7-8|NA
CASSQSGANSPLHF
TGTGCCAGCAGCCAAAGTGGGGCTAATTCACCCCTCCACTTT
>many|TRBJ2-1|TRBV28|TRBD2
CASSFGRGALDEQFF
TGTGCCAGCAGTTTCGGGCGGGGGGCCCTCGATGAGCAGTTCTTC
>many|TRBJ2-6|TRBV7-6|NA
CASSRWDRTVVNPSGANVLTF
TGTGCCAGCAGCAGGTGGGACCGGACCGTAGTAAATCCATCTGGGGCCAACGTCCTGACTTTC
>many|TRBJ2-3|TRBV21-1|NA
CASLGSGRSVSTDTQYF
TGTGCCAGCTTAGGGAGCGGGAGGAGTGTTAGCACAGATACGCAGTATTTT
>NA|TRBJ2-7|TRBV27|TRBD2
CASSSGTTAYEQYF
TGTGCCAGCAGTTCCGGGACTACCGCCTACGAGCAGTACTTC
>many|TRBJ1-5|TRBV7-7|NA
CASSSNTDQPQHF
TGTGCTAGCAGTTCTAACACCGATCAGCCCCAGCATTTT
>many|TRBJ1-1|TRBV7-9|NA
CASSLARPETEAFF
TGTGCCAGCAGCTTAGCCCGGCCGGAGACTGAAGCTTTCTTT
>NA|TRBJ1-2|TRBV18|NA
CASSPNSDNYGYTF
TGTGCCAGCTCACCTAATTCGGATAACTATGGCTACACCTTC
>many|TRBJ2-1|TRBV24-1|NA
CATSEQVDNEQFF
TGTGCCACCAGTGAACAGGTGGACAATGAGCAGTTCTTC
>few|TRBJ2-7|TRBV7-2|TRBD2
CASSLFGGRGVNYEQYF
TGTGCCAGCAGCTTATTCGGCGGGCGGGGGGTCAACTACGAGCAGTACTTC
>NA|TRBJ2-3|TRBV7-2|NA
CASSSSSGNTQYF
TGTGCCAGCAGCTCCAGCTCGGGGAATACGCAGTATTTT
>few|TRBJ1-4|TRBV6-6|NA
CASSYLISAEKLFF
TGTGCCAGCAGTTACTTGATCTCAGCTGAAAAACTGTTTTTT